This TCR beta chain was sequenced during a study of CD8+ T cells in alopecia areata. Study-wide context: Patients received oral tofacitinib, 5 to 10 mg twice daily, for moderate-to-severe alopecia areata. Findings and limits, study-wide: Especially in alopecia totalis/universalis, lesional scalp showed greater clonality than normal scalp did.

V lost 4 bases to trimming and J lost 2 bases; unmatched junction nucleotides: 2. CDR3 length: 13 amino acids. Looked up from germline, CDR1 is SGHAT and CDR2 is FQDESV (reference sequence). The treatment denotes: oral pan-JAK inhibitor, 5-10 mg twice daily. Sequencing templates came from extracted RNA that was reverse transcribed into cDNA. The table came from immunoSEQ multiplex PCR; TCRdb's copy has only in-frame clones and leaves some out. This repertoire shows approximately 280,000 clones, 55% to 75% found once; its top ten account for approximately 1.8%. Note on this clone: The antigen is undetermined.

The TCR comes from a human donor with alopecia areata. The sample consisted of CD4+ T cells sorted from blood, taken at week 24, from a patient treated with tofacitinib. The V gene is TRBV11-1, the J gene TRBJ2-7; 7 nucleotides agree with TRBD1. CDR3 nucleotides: TGTGCCAGCAGCTGGGACAGAGCCTACGAGCAGTACTTC. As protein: CASSWDRAYEQYF.